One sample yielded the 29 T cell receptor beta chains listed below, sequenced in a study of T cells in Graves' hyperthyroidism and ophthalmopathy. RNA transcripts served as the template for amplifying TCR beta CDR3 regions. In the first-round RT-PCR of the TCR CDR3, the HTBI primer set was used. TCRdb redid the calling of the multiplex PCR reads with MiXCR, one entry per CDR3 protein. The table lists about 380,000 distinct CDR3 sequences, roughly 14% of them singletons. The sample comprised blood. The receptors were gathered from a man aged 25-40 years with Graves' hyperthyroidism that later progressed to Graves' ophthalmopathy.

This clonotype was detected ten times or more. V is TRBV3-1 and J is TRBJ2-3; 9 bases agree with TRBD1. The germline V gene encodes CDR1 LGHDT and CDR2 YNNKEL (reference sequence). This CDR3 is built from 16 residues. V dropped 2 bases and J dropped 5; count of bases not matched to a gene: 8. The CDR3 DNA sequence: TGTGCCAGCAGCCAACCCTGGACAGGGGACGTAGATACGCAGTATTTT. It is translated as CASSQPWTGDVDTQYF.

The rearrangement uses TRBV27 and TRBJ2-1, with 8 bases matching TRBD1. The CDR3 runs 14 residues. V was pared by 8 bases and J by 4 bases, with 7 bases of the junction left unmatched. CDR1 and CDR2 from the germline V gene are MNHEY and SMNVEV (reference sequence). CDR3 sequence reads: CASSQGGAYNEQFF. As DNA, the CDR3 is TGTGCCAGCTCACAGGGGGGCGCTTACAATGAGCAGTTCTTC.

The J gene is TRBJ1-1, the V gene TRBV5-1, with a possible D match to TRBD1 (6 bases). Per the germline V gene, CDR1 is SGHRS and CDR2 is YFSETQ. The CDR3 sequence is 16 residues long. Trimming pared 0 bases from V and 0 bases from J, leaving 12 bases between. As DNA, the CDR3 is TGCGCCAGCAGCTTGGGACAGGCCCTTGTGAACACTGAAGCTTTCTTT. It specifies CASSLGQALVNTEAFF.

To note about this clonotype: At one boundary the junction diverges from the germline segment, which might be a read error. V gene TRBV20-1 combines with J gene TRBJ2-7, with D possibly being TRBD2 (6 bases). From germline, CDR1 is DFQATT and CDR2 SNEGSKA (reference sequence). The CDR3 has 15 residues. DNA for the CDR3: TGCAGTGCTAGAGATTATGGGACTTGGGGATACGAGCAGCACTTC. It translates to CSARDYGTWGYEQHF.

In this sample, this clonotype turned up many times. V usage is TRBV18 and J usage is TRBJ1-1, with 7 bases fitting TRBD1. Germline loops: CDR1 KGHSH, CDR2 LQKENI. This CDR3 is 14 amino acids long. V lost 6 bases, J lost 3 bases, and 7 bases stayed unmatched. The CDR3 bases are TGTGCCAGCTCTCCCTCAGGGGGAGACACTGAAGCTTTCTTT. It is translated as CASSPSGGDTEAFF.

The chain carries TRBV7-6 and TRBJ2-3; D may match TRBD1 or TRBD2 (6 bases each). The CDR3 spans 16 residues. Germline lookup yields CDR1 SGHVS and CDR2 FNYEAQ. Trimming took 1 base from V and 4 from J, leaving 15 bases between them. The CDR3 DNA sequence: TGTGCCAGCAGCTTAGGGGTCGGGGGCGGTGCAGATACGCAGTATTTT. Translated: CASSLGVGGGADTQYF.

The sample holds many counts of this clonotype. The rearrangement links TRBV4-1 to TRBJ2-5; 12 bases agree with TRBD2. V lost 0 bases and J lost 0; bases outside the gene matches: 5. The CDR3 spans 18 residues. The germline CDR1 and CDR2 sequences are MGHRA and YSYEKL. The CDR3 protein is CASSQDWTSGTYQETQYF. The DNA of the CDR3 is TGCGCCAGCAGCCAAGATTGGACTAGCGGGACCTACCAAGAGACCCAGTACTTC.

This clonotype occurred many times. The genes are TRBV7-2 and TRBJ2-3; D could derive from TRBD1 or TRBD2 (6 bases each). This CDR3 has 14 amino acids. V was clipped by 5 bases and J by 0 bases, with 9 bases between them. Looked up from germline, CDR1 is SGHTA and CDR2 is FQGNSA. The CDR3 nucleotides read TGTGCCAGCAGCCCGGGGGCTAGCACAGATACGCAGTATTTT. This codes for CASSPGASTDTQYF.

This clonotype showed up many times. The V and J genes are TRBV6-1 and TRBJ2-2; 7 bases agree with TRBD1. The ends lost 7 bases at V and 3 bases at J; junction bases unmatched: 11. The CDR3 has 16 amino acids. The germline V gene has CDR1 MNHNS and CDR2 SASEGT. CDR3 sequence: CASKKPGQQHTGELFF. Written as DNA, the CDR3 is TGTGCCAGCAAAAAACCGGGACAGCAACACACCGGGGAGCTGTTTTTT.

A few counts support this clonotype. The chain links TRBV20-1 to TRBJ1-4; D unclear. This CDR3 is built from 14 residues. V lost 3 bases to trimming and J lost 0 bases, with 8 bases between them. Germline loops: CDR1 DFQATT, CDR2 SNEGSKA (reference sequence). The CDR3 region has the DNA TGCAGTGCTAGGCCCCGTGCAACTAATGAAAAACTGTTTTTT. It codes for CSARPRATNEKLFF.

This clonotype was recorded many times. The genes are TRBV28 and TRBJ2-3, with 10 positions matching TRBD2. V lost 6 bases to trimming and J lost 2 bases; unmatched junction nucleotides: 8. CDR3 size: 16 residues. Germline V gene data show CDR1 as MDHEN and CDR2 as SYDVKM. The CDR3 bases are TGTGCCAGCAGAACCGGGACTAGCGAGATCACAGATACGCAGTATTTT. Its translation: CASRTGTSEITDTQYF.

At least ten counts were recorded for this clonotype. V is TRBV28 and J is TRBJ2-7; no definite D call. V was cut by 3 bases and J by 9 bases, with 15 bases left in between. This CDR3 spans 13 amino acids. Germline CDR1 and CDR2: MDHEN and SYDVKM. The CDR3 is CASSFGALFPQYF. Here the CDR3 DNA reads TGTGCCAGCAGTTTTGGAGCACTGTTTCCGCAGTACTTC.

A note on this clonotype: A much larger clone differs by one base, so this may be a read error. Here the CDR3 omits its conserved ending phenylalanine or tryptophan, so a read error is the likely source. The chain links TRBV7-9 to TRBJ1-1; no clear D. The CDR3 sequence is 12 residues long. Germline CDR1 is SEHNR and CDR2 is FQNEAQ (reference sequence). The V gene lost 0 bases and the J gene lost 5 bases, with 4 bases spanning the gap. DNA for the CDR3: TGTGCCAGCAGCTTAGCGACTACTGAAGCTTTCCTT. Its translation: CASSLATTEAFL.

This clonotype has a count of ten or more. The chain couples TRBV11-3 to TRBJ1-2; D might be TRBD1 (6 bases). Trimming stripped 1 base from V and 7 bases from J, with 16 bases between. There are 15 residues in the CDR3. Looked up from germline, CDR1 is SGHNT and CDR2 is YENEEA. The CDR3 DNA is TGTGCCAGCAGCTTAGTCCACAGGGACCTGCTTGGCTACACCTTC. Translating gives CASSLVHRDLLGYTF.

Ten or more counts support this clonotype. The CDR3 nucleotides are TGTGCCAGCAGCACTCAGGGGGGTAGCTCCTACGAGCAGTACTTC. Translated: CASSTQGGSSYEQYF. The V call is TRBV7-3, the J call TRBJ2-7, with D perhaps TRBD1 (7 bases). V gave up 5 bases and J gave up 0 bases, with 14 bases separating them. Per germline, CDR1 SGHTA and CDR2 FQGTGA. The length of the CDR3 is 15 residues. Based on the CDR3 plus reference TRBV7-3 and TRBJ2-7, the full variable domain is GAGVSQTPSNKVTEKGKYVELRCDPISGHTALYWYRQSLGQGPEFLIYFQGTGAADDSGLPNDRFFAVRPEGSVSTLKIQRTERGDSAVYLCASSTQGGSSYEQYFGPGTRLTVT.

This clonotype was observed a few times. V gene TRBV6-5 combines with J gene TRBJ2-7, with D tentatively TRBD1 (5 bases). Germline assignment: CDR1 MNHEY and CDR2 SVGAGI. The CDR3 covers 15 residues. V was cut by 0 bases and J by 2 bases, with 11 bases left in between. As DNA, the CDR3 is TGTGCCAGCAGTTACTCGTCAGGGAAGGCCTACGAGCAGTACTTC. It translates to CASSYSSGKAYEQYF.

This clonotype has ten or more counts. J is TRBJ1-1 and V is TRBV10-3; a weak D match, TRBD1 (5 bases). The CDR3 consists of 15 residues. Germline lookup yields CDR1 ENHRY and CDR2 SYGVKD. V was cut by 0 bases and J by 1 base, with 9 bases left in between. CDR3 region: CAISESRQTNTEAFF. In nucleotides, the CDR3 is TGTGCCATCAGTGAGTCAAGACAGACGAACACTGAAGCTTTCTTT.

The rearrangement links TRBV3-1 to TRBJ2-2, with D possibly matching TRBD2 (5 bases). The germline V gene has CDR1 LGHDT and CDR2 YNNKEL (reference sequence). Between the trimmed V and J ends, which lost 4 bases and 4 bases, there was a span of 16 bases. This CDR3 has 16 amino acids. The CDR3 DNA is TGTGCCAGCAGCCCCCGAGGGCTCCCTCTCACCGGGGAGCTGTTTTTT. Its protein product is CASSPRGLPLTGELFF.

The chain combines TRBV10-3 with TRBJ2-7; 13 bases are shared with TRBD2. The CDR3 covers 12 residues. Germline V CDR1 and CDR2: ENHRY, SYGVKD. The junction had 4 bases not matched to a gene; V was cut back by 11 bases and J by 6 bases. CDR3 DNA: TGTGCCGTACTAGCGGGGGGGATCGAGCAGTACTTC. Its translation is CAVLAGGIEQYF.

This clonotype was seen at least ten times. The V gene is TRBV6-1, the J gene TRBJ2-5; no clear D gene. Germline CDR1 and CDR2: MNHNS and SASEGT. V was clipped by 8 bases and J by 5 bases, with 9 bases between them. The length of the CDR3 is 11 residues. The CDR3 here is CASGPWETQYF. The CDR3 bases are TGTGCCAGCGGGCCCTGGGAGACCCAGTACTTC.

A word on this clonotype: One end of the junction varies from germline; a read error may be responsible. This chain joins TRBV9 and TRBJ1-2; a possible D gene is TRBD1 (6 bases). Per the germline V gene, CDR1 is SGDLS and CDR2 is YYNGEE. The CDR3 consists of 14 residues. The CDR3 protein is CASSVRGGVDGHTF. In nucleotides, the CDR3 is TGTGCCAGCAGCGTACGCGGGGGCGTAGATGGCCACACCTTC. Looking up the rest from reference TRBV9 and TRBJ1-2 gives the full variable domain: DSGVTQTPKHLITATGQRVTLRCSPRSGDLSVYWYQQSLDQGLQFLIQYYNGEERAKGNILERFSAQQFPDLHSELNLSSLELGDSALYFCASSVRGGVDGHTFGSGTRLTVV.

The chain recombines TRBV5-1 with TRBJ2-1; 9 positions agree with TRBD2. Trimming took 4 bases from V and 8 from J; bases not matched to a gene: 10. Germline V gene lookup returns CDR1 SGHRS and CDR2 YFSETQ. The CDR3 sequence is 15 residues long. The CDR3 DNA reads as TGCGCCAGCAGCAGGGGTTTAGCGGGGGTAGATGAGCAGTTCTTC. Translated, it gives CASSRGLAGVDEQFF.

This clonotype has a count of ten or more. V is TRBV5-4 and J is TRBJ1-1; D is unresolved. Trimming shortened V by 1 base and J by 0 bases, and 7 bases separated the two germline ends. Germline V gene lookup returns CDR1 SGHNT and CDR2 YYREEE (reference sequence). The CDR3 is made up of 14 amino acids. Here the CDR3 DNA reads TGTGCCAGCAGCTTGCAGATTATGAACACTGAAGCTTTCTTT. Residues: CASSLQIMNTEAFF.

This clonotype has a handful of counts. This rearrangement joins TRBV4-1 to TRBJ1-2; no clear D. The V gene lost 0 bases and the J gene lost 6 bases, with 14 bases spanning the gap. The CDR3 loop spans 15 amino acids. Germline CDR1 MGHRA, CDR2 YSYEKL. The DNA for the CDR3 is TGCGCCAGCAGCCAAGATCCGAAAGGGCGGGATGGCTACACCTTC. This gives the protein CASSQDPKGRDGYTF.

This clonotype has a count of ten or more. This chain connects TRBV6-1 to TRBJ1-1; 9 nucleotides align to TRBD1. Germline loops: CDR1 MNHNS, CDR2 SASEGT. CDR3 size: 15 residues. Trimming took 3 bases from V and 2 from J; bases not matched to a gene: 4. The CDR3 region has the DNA TGTGCCAGCAGTGAGCCGGGACAGGGAAACACTGAAGCTTTCTTT. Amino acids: CASSEPGQGNTEAFF.

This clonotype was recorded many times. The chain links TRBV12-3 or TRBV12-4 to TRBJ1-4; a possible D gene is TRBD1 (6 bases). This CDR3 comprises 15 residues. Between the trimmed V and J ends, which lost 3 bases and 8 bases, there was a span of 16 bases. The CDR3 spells CASSLANRVSEKLFF. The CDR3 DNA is TGTGCCAGCAGTTTGGCGAACAGGGTGAGCGAAAAACTGTTTTTT.

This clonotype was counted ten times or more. The CDR3 sequence is CASIPRGPPYEQYF. CDR3 sequence (DNA): TGTGCCAGCATTCCTAGGGGACCCCCCTACGAGCAGTACTTC. The V call is TRBV2, the J call TRBJ2-7, with D perhaps matching TRBD1 or TRBD2 (5 bases each). The germline CDR1 and CDR2 sequences are SNHLY and FYNNEI. The CDR3 extends over 14 amino acids. Trimming removed 7 bases at V and 2 bases at J, with 15 bases between.

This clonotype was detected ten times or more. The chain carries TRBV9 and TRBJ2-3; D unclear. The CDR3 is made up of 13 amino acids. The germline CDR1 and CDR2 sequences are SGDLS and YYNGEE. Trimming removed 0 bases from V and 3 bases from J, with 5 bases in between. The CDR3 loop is CASSVVGTDTQYF. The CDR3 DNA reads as TGTGCCAGCAGCGTAGTTGGAACAGATACGCAGTATTTT.

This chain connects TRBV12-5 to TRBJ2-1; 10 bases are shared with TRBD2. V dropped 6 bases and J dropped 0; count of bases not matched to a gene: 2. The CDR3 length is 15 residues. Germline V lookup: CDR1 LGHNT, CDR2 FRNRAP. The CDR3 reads CASGSSGSSYNEQFF. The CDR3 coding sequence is TGTGCTAGTGGATCTAGCGGGAGCTCCTACAATGAGCAGTTCTTC.